The TCR beta chain described here comes from a study of T cell repertoires in aging, cancer and after chemotherapy. Amplification of TCR beta used genomic DNA extracted from peripheral blood. The CDR3 spans 15 residues. Germline V gene data show CDR1 as MNHEY and CDR2 as SVGAGI. V was pared by 6 bases and J by 3 bases, with 15 bases between. TRB rearrangements spanning V, D and J were amplified using mixed TRB-A/B primers. TCRdb redid the calling of the multiplex PCR reads with MiXCR, one entry per CDR3 protein. Altogether approximately 4,300 distinct CDR3 sequences are present, 30% to 40% being singletons, with the ten largest covering roughly 63%.

The specimen was blood. V is TRBV6-5 and J is TRBJ1-5, with TRBD1 as a possible D gene (6 bases). The clonotype was recovered from a human donor with a solid tumor. In nucleotides, the CDR3 is TGTGCCAGCAGGCAAACAGGGCGCAACAATCAGCCCCAGCATTTT. Its protein product is CASRQTGRNNQPQHF.